The 27 T cell receptor beta chains below were found in one sample sequenced in a study of radiotherapy plus CTLA-4 blockade in lung cancer. TCRdb's copy holds only in-frame clones and misses some; the assay was immunoSEQ multiplex PCR. The profile covers tens of thousands of clones, with more than 85% appearing a single time and 0.87% taken by the ten largest. The starting material was peripheral blood, obtained from a patient treated with radiotherapy plus ipilimumab. These receptors all come from a human donor with non-small cell lung cancer who had stable disease on radiotherapy plus ipilimumab.

This chain connects TRBV6-5 to TRBJ2-3; D is undetermined. V shed 0 bases and J shed 0 bases, with 7 bases lying between them. CDR3 length: 15 amino acids. From germline, CDR1 is MNHEY and CDR2 SVGAGI. The CDR3 coding sequence is TGTGCCAGCAGTTACTCGACTCCTAGCACAGATACGCAGTATTTT. Amino acids: CASSYSTPSTDTQYF.

V and J are TRBV9 and TRBJ1-6, with D maybe TRBD1 (5 bases). CDR1 is SGDLS, CDR2 YYNGEE, per germline. This CDR3 spans 14 amino acids. The V gene lost 3 bases and the J gene lost 6 bases, with 10 bases spanning the gap. DNA for the CDR3: TGTGCCAGCAGCGCCGGGACCGGTAATTCACCCCTCCACTTT. It codes for CASSAGTGNSPLHF.

V gene TRBV30 combines with J gene TRBJ1-1; D gene uncertain. Germline V gives CDR1 GTSNPN, CDR2 SVGIG (reference sequence). This CDR3 comprises 13 residues. Trimming pared 5 bases from V and 3 bases from J, leaving 13 bases between. The CDR3 spells CAWGLGLDTEAFF. The CDR3 DNA reads TGTGCCTGGGGTCTGGGATTGGACACTGAAGCTTTCTTT.

This chain uses TRBV19 with TRBJ2-5; D uncertain. This CDR3 is 13 amino acids long. Germline assignment: CDR1 LNHDA and CDR2 SQIVND (reference sequence). Deletions cut 7 bases from V and 5 bases from J, with 14 bases between. CDR3 nucleotides: TGTGCCAGTACCCCCGGGTGGAAGGAGACCCAGTACTTC. This sequence encodes CASTPGWKETQYF.

The V and J genes are TRBV28 and TRBJ2-7; D gene ambiguous. The V and J ends lost 3 bases and 2 bases respectively, with 8 bases between them. Looked up from germline, CDR1 is MDHEN and CDR2 is SYDVKM. This CDR3 is built from 13 residues. The CDR3 sequence: CASSFGSTYEQYF. The CDR3 coding sequence is TGTGCCAGCAGTTTCGGGTCCACCTACGAGCAGTACTTC. The complete variable domain, with remaining parts taken from reference TRBV28 and TRBJ2-7, reads DVKVTQSSRYLVKRTGEKVFLECVQDMDHENMFWYRQDPGLGLRLIYFSYDVKMKEKGDIPEGYSVSREKKERFSLILESASTNQTSMYLCASSFGSTYEQYFGPGTRLTVT.

The V gene is TRBV19, the J gene TRBJ2-7, with TRBD1 identical over 9 bases. Germline V CDR1 and CDR2: LNHDA, SQIVND (reference sequence). CDR3 size: 13 residues. V was pared by 3 bases and J by 3 bases, with 0 bases of the junction left unmatched. DNA for the CDR3: TGTGCCAGTAGTATGGGACAGGGCTACGAGCAGTACTTC. Amino acids: CASSMGQGYEQYF.

CDR3 residues: CASRGRSTEAFF. In DNA, the CDR3 is TGTGCCAGCAGGGGACGGAGCACTGAAGCTTTCTTT. The chain joins TRBV28 to TRBJ1-1; D is perhaps TRBD1 (5 bases). The V and J ends lost 6 bases and 4 bases respectively, with 9 bases between them. Germline V CDR1 and CDR2: MDHEN, SYDVKM. CDR3 length: 12 residues.

V is TRBV5-6 and J is TRBJ1-1; D remains ambiguous. The ends were cut back, 2 bases at V and 1 base at J, with 6 bases in the middle. The CDR3 is 13 amino acids. Germline CDR1 SGHDT, CDR2 YYEEEE. The CDR3, as DNA: TGTGCCAGCAGCTTCCAAGCGAACACTGAAGCTTTCTTT. Protein: CASSFQANTEAFF.

The V and J genes are TRBV4-1 and TRBJ1-6; maybe TRBD1 (5 bases). V gave up 1 base and J gave up 5 bases, with 12 bases separating them. This CDR3 contains 16 residues. From germline, CDR1 is MGHRA and CDR2 YSYEKL. This chain's CDR3 is CASSQGSGTNNSPLHF. The CDR3 bases are TGCGCCAGCAGCCAAGGGAGCGGGACTAATAATTCACCCCTCCACTTT.

The genes are TRBV9 and TRBJ2-3; D is possibly TRBD2 (6 bases). Trimming cost V 4 bases and J 12 bases, with 21 bases left between them. Germline V gene lookup returns CDR1 SGDLS and CDR2 YYNGEE. CDR3 length: 14 amino acids. CDR3 nucleotide sequence: TGTGCCAGCAGCACCCCCCCCCTCGGGGGATGCCAGTATTTT. Encoded protein: CASSTPPLGGCQYF. The full variable domain, in which reference TRBV9 and TRBJ2-3 provide the parts outside the CDR3, is DSGVTQTPKHLITATGQRVTLRCSPRSGDLSVYWYQQSLDQGLQFLIQYYNGEERAKGNILERFSAQQFPDLHSELNLSSLELGDSALYFCASSTPPLGGCQYFGPGTRLTVL.

This clone was observed a single time. This chain uses TRBV7-2 with TRBJ1-4, with 10 bases that match TRBD1. The V gene's germline CDR1 is SGHTA and CDR2 FQGNSA. Unmatched junction bases numbered 7, after V lost 6 bases and J lost 6 bases. The length of the CDR3 is 15 residues. This CDR3 reads CASSIGGTGDEKLFF. The CDR3 DNA is TGTGCCAGCAGTATCGGCGGGACAGGGGATGAAAAACTGTTTTTT. Full variable domain (missing parts from reference TRBV7-2 and TRBJ1-4): GAGVSQSPSNKVTEKGKDVELRCDPISGHTALYWYRQSLGQGLEFLIYFQGNSAPDKSGLPSDRFSAERTGGSVSTLTIQRTQQEDSAVYLCASSIGGTGDEKLFFGSGTQLSVL.

In this sample, this clone turned up once. The chain joins TRBV28 to TRBJ1-1, with D uncertain. Germline CDR1 and CDR2: MDHEN and SYDVKM. The V gene lost 6 bases and the J gene lost 9 bases, with 14 bases spanning the gap. The CDR3 totals 12 residues. CDR3 sequence (DNA): TGTGCCAGCAGCCTCCCGAGCAGACAAGCTTTCTTT. Translating it yields CASSLPSRQAFF. The full variable domain, its missing parts supplied by reference TRBV28 and TRBJ1-1, is DVKVTQSSRYLVKRTGEKVFLECVQDMDHENMFWYRQDPGLGLRLIYFSYDVKMKEKGDIPEGYSVSREKKERFSLILESASTNQTSMYLCASSLPSRQAFFGQGTRLTVV.

This clone appeared a single time. The V call is TRBV9, the J call TRBJ2-7; weak D call: TRBD1 (6 bases). The CDR3 has 14 residues. Trimming stripped 4 bases from V and 0 bases from J, with 11 bases between. The V gene's germline CDR1 is SGDLS and CDR2 YYNGEE. CDR3 loop: CASSTGTASYEQYF. CDR3 in DNA: TGTGCCAGCAGCACAGGGACGGCCTCCTACGAGCAGTACTTC.

The chain employs TRBV18 and TRBJ1-2; unclear D gene. V dropped 3 bases and J dropped 0 bases, with 5 bases sitting between them. The germline CDR1 and CDR2 sequences are KGHSH and LQKENI. This CDR3 region has 13 residues. CDR3 amino acids: CASSPKANYGYTF. As DNA, the CDR3 is TGTGCCAGCTCACCCAAAGCTAACTATGGCTACACCTTC.

The CDR3 bases are TGTGCCAGCAGCCGGACTAGCGGGAGCTACGAGCAGTACTTC. It specifies CASSRTSGSYEQYF. The rearrangement links TRBV9 to TRBJ2-7; TRBD2 matches at 13 bases. Germline V gene sequence: CDR1 SGDLS, CDR2 YYNGEE. Trimming removed 4 bases from V and 3 bases from J; junction bases left unmatched: 1. CDR3 size: 14 residues.

This rearrangement joins TRBV7-3 to TRBJ1-1, with 9 positions matching TRBD1. CDR1 is SGHTA and CDR2 is FQGTGA in the germline V gene. Unmatched junction bases numbered 4, after V lost 2 bases and J lost 3 bases. This CDR3 is built from 15 residues. The CDR3 protein is CASSLGTGRHTEAFF. The CDR3 coding sequence is TGTGCCAGCAGCTTAGGGACAGGGAGGCACACTGAAGCTTTCTTT.

With regard to this clone: The same CDR3 arises from other DNA sequences in this sample as well. This chain uses TRBV6-6 with TRBJ1-3; D unclear. V lost 2 bases and J 0 bases, leaving 8 bases between the germline ends. From germline, CDR1 is MNHNY and CDR2 SVGAGI (reference sequence). This CDR3 has 15 residues. The CDR3 region has the DNA TGTGCCAGCAGTTACGAAGGGATCTCTGGAAACACCATATATTTT. Translated, it gives CASSYEGISGNTIYF.

This clone came up a few times. The chain recombines TRBV6-6 with TRBJ2-5; D is uncertain. The CDR3 totals 15 residues. Per germline, CDR1 MNHNY and CDR2 SVGAGI (reference sequence). V was pared by 5 bases and J by 0 bases, with 13 bases between. The CDR3 loop is CASSRPDIHQETQYF. The CDR3 bases are TGTGCCAGCAGTAGACCTGACATTCACCAAGAGACCCAGTACTTC.

The DNA of the CDR3 is TGCGCCAGCAGCCTCTCGGCAGTGGGTTTCTCCGAGCAGTACTTC. This gives the protein CASSLSAVGFSEQYF. The J gene is TRBJ2-7, the V gene TRBV4-1; D is unclear. Per germline, CDR1 MGHRA and CDR2 YSYEKL. This CDR3 region has 15 residues. Trimming left V 4 bases short and J 6 bases short, with 19 bases between.

The CDR3 loop is CASSVQGGETQYF. The CDR3 DNA reads TGTGCCAGCAGCGTACAGGGGGGTGAGACCCAGTACTTC. The J gene is TRBJ2-5, the V gene TRBV9, with TRBD1 as a possible D gene (7 bases). CDR1 is SGDLS, CDR2 YYNGEE, per germline. This CDR3 comprises 13 residues. V was cut by 1 base and J by 5 bases, with 9 bases left in between.

The chain is built from TRBV11-2 and TRBJ2-7; no definite D call. Trimming stripped 3 bases from V and 2 bases from J, with 8 bases between. The CDR3 extends over 13 amino acids. Per germline, CDR1 SGHAT and CDR2 FQNNGV. CDR3 DNA sequence: TGTGCCAGCAGCTTGTTTGGTACCTACGAGCAGTACTTC. Protein: CASSLFGTYEQYF.

The J gene is TRBJ2-5, the V gene TRBV5-5; D remains unclear. The germline V gene encodes CDR1 SGHKS and CDR2 YYEKEE (reference sequence). The CDR3 has 13 amino acids. V lost 3 bases and J 1 base, leaving 7 bases between the germline ends. In DNA, the CDR3 is TGTGCCAGCAGCTCCTTAGTCCAAGAGACCCAGTACTTC. Amino acid sequence: CASSSLVQETQYF. Drawing the rest from reference TRBV5-5 and TRBJ2-5, the complete variable domain is DAGVTQSPTHLIKTRGQQVTLRCSPISGHKSVSWYQQVLGQGPQFIFQYYEKEERGRGNFPDRFSARQFPNYSSELNVNALLLGDSALYLCASSSLVQETQYFGPGTRLLVL.

V gene TRBV18 combines with J gene TRBJ2-7; perhaps D is TRBD1 or TRBD2 (5 bases each). Trimming stripped 6 bases from V and 7 bases from J, with 19 bases between. CDR1 and CDR2 (germline): KGHSH, LQKENI. This CDR3 comprises 14 residues. CDR3: CASSPPGPSEEQYF. CDR3 nucleotides: TGTGCCAGCTCGCCCCCGGGGCCGTCGGAGGAGCAGTACTTC.

J is TRBJ1-5 and V is TRBV19; TRBD1 matches at 12 bases. The ends lost 2 bases at V and 0 bases at J; junction bases unmatched: 5. The CDR3 consists of 18 residues. Germline V CDR1 and CDR2: LNHDA, SQIVND (reference sequence). As DNA, the CDR3 is TGTGCCAGTAGTATACCCCCGGGACAGGGGGCTAGCAATCAGCCCCAGCATTTT. This gives the protein CASSIPPGQGASNQPQHF.

CDR3 bases: TGTGCCAGTAGTATAGTCACGGGCGGGCCCTCGGGTGAGCAGTTCTTC. Translation gives CASSIVTGGPSGEQFF. The V call is TRBV19, the J call TRBJ2-1; perhaps TRBD2 as D (5 bases). This CDR3 has 16 amino acids. Germline CDR1 LNHDA, CDR2 SQIVND (reference sequence). Trimming removed 1 base from V and 9 bases from J, with 19 bases in between.

The CDR3 sequence is CSVAGQISTDTQYF. Written as DNA, the CDR3 is TGCAGCGTTGCCGGGCAGATTAGCACAGATACGCAGTATTTT. The V gene is TRBV29-1, the J gene TRBJ2-3; D is ambiguous. V was cut by 4 bases and J by 0 bases, with 11 bases left in between. Looked up from germline, CDR1 is SQVTM and CDR2 is ANQGSEA. The CDR3 sequence is 14 residues long.

The gene calls are TRBV6-1 and TRBJ2-7; TRBD1 or TRBD2 may be the D gene (6 bases each). Germline assignment: CDR1 MNHNS and CDR2 SASEGT. CDR3 length: 14 amino acids. V was cut by 6 bases and J by 2 bases, with 14 bases left in between. The CDR3 region has the DNA TGTGCCAGCAGGGCAGGGGACTCTGCCTACGAGCAGTACTTC. Residues: CASRAGDSAYEQYF.